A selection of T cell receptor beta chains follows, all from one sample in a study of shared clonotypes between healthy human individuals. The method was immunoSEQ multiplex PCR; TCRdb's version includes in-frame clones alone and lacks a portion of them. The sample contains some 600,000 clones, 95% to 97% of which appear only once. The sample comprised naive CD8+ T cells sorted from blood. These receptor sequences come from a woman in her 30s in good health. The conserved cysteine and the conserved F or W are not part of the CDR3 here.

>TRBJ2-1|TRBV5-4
ASSSSGNSYNEQF
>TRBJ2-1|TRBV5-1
ASSVGTSGYNEQF
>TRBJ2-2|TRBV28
ASSRTIHTGELF
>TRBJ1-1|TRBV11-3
ASSLAGVGEAF
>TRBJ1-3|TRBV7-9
ASSLAAGYGNTIY
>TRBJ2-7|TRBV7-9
ASSSTGGYEQY
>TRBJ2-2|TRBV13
ASSFGATDTGELF
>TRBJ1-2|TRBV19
ASSPGGGRGYT
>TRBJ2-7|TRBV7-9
ASSLLHYEQY
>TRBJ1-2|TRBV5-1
ASSGRDTRYGYT
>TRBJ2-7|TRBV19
ASGAGQGYEQY
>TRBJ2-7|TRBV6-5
ASKKTEPYEQY
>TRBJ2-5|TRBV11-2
ASSTEWVGLAGGETQY
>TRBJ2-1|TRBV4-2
ASSQVQHSSYNEQF
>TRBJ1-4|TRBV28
ASSFVSGWANEKLF
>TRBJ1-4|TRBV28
ASSTTGRNEKLF
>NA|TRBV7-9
ASTQTGAYEQY
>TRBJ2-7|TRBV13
ASSPGTGSYEQY
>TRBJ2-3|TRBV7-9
ASSFTSGFTDTQY
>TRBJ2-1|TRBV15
ATSGELLGEQF
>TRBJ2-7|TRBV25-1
ASSEWGGGNYEQY
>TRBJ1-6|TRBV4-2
ASSQEGVEYNSPLH
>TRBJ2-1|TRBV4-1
ASSQEGTPGNEQF
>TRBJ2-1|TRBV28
ASSITLEREGGEQF
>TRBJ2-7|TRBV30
AWSPPAPYEQY